The clone carrying this T cell receptor beta chain was seen just once. No antigen is known for it. It was with 60 Vbeta and 13 Jbeta primers that the PCR ran. TCRdb's copy holds only in-frame clones and misses some; the assay was immunoSEQ multiplex PCR. The sample carries about 130,000 clones, just under 80% recorded once. This entry is derived from a study of cytomegalovirus exposure and HLA in healthy donors. Study-level points and caveats: When analyzed later, a missense DCLRE1C variant was found to be linked to TCR beta V- and J-gene trimming. DRB1 showed the most TCR associations and HLA-C the fewest in a later analysis, as rates varied by HLA locus.

Sequenced: PBMCs. The source is a male donor in good health and CMV-seronegative.

The CDR3, as DNA: TGTGCCAGCAACCAGGGGCTAGCGGACTCCTACAATGAGCAGTTCTTC. This translates into CASNQGLADSYNEQFF. The chain is built from TRBV21-1 and TRBJ2-1; the table calls TRBD2, which could not be checked here. TRBV21-1 is listed as a pseudogene. The CDR3 loop spans 16 amino acids.